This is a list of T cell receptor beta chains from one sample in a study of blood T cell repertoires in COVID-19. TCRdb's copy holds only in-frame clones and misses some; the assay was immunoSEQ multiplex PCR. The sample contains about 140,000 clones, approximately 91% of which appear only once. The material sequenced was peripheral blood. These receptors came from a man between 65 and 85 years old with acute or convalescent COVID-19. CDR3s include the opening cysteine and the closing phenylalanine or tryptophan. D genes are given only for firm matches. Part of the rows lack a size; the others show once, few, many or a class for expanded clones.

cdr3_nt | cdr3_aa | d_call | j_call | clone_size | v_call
TGTGCCAGCAGCCATCAAGGGGGCGGAAGAACCGGGGAGCTGTTTTTT | CASSHQGGGRTGELFF | TRBD1 | TRBJ2-2 | . | TRBV3-1/TRBV3-2
TGTGCCAGCAGCGCACGACAGGGACGAAACATTCAGTACTTC | CASSARQGRNIQYF | TRBD1 | TRBJ2-4 | . | TRBV5-4
TGTGCCAGCAGCTACACAGGGGTGTCACCCCTCCACTTT | CASSYTGVSPLHF | TRBD1 | TRBJ1-6 | . | TRBV6-6
TGCGCCAGCAGCTTGTTAGCGGGGACAGGGGTGGAAAAACTGTTTTTT | CASSLLAGTGVEKLFF | TRBD1 | TRBJ1-4 | . | TRBV5-1
TGCGCCAGCAGCTTCGCGGGCCAGAACACCGGGGAGCTGTTTTTT | CASSFAGQNTGELFF | . | TRBJ2-2 | . | TRBV5-1
TGTGCCAGCAGGCTAGCGGGGGGCTACACCGGGGAGCTGTTTTTT | CASRLAGGYTGELFF | TRBD2 | TRBJ2-2 | . | TRBV11-2
TGTGCCAGCAGCCGTCCGGGACTTTCAACCGGGGAGCTGTTTTTT | CASSRPGLSTGELFF | . | TRBJ2-2 | . | TRBV9
TGTGCCAGCAGTGATAGCGGGGTCCTGAATACGCAGTATTTT | CASSDSGVLNTQYF | TRBD2 | TRBJ2-3 | . | TRBV6-1
TGTGCCAGCAGCCCCAGACAGGGTAGGACCTACGAGCAGTACTTC | CASSPRQGRTYEQYF | TRBD1 | TRBJ2-7 | . | TRBV14
TGTGCCAGCAGCCCCGACTTTGGGACAGACGAAGATTCACCCCTCCACTTT | CASSPDFGTDEDSPLHF | TRBD1 | TRBJ1-6 | . | TRBV7-9
TGTGCCAGCAGTGAAGCGGGAACTAGCGGAACCACAGATACGCAGTATTTT | CASSEAGTSGTTDTQYF | TRBD2 | TRBJ2-3 | . | TRBV2
TGCGCCAGCAGTCGTGGGAGATACGAGCAGTACTTC | CASSRGRYEQYF | . | TRBJ2-7 | . | TRBV10-2
TGTGCCAGTAGTATCAGGGAAGGGGGCACTGAAGCTTTCTTT | CASSIREGGTEAFF | . | TRBJ1-1 | . | TRBV19
TGTGCCATCAGGCCGGGACAGGGCGAGCACGAGCAGTACTTC | CAIRPGQGEHEQYF | TRBD1 | TRBJ2-7 | . | TRBV10-3
TGTGCCAGCAGTAAAACAGGGGGAGAGACCCAGTACTTC | CASSKTGGETQYF | TRBD1 | TRBJ2-5 | . | TRBV25-1
TGTGCCAGCAGTTACTCGCTACTAGCGGGGGGCCGAGACATTCAGTACTTC | CASSYSLLAGGRDIQYF | TRBD2 | TRBJ2-4 | few | TRBV6-2/TRBV6-3
TGTGCCAGCAGTGTTCAGGCGAATTCTAATTCACCCCTCCACTTT | CASSVQANSNSPLHF | . | TRBJ1-6 | . | TRBV2
TGTGCCAGCAGCCAAGATCCTGGGGAGACAGATACGCAGTATTTT | CASSQDPGETDTQYF | . | TRBJ2-3 | . | TRBV4-2
TGTGCCAGCAGCTCTGACAGTTTGAGGCAGCATTTT | CASSSDSLRQHF | . | TRBJ1-5 | . | TRBV7-2
TGTGCCAGCAGTTTATACCCAGGGAACACTGAAGCTTTCTTT | CASSLYPGNTEAFF | . | TRBJ1-1 | . | TRBV28
TGTGCCAGCAGCCAAATGGGAGGCTCTGGAAACACCATATATTTT | CASSQMGGSGNTIYF | . | TRBJ1-3 | . | TRBV3-1/TRBV3-2
TGTGCCAGCAGCGCGGATGGGGGGAGCAATCAGCCCCAGCATTTT | CASSADGGSNQPQHF | . | TRBJ1-5 | . | TRBV7-9
TGTGCCAGCAGCCCCCACGGAGGGAACACTGAAGCTTTCTTT | CASSPHGGNTEAFF | . | TRBJ1-1 | . | TRBV9
TGTGCCACCAGCAGAGATCGGGGGACCGGGGAGCTGTTTTTT | CATSRDRGTGELFF | . | TRBJ2-2 | . | TRBV15
TGTGCCAGCAGGAGGGCCCCAGGCTATGGCTACACCTTC | CASRRAPGYGYTF | . | TRBJ1-2 | . | TRBV27
TGTGCCAGCAGCGTGGACAGCGCTAATTCACCCCTCCACTTT | CASSVDSANSPLHF | . | TRBJ1-6 | . | TRBV9
TGTGCCAGCAGTTACCAGGGAACGGGCCCGAATTCACCCCTCCACTTT | CASSYQGTGPNSPLHF | . | TRBJ1-6 | . | TRBV6-5
TGCAGCGTTGTAGTCAATAGAGGGGAGCTGTTTTTT | CSVVVNRGELFF | . | TRBJ2-2 | once | TRBV29-1
TGCGCCAGCAGCTTGGCACCGGGACAGGGAATGGGAGGAGATACGCAGTATTTT | CASSLAPGQGMGGDTQYF | TRBD1 | TRBJ2-3 | . | TRBV5-1
TGCGCCAGCTCCACAGGGCTCGACACTGAAGCTTTCTTT | CASSTGLDTEAFF | . | TRBJ1-1 | . | TRBV10-2
TGTGCCAGCAGTGAACTGTGGGGAGTTAATTCACCCCTCCACTTT | CASSELWGVNSPLHF | . | TRBJ1-6 | . | TRBV6-1
TGTGCCAGCAGCTTGTTCGGGGAGAGCAATCAGCCCCAGCATTTT | CASSLFGESNQPQHF | . | TRBJ1-5 | once | TRBV5-4
TGTGCCAGCAGCCACCGGGACAGTAATCAGCCCCAGCATTTT | CASSHRDSNQPQHF | TRBD1 | TRBJ1-5 | . | TRBV6-5
TGTGCCAGCAGTTACTCCCCCCGCTACGAGCAGTACTTC | CASSYSPRYEQYF | . | TRBJ2-7 | . | TRBV6-2/TRBV6-3
TGTGCCTGGAGTTCCGGGACAGATGAAAAACTGTTTTTT | CAWSSGTDEKLFF | TRBD1 | TRBJ1-4 | . | TRBV30
TGTGCCAGCAGCTTAAGGCTCAGGGAGGCTGAGCAGTTCTTC | CASSLRLREAEQFF | . | TRBJ2-1 | . | TRBV7-8
TGTGCCAGCAGGGACCCCCGGGGAGCCGCAGAGACCCAGTACTTC | CASRDPRGAAETQYF | . | TRBJ2-5 | once | TRBV2
TGTGCCAGCAGCGCCGGATCACAGATCTATGGCTACACCTTC | CASSAGSQIYGYTF | . | TRBJ1-2 | . | TRBV13
TGTGCCCTTAGGGCGGGAGATAACTATGGCTACACCTTC | CALRAGDNYGYTF | . | TRBJ1-2 | . | TRBV10-3